A single T cell receptor beta chain is shown here with its context. One end of the junction does not line up with germline, which may come from a read error. These data are taken from a study of control samples from healthy donors and cancer patients. The repertoire was sequenced with immunoSEQ multiplex PCR; TCRdb's copy has only in-frame clones and lacks some. Seen here are approximately 160,000 clones, approximately 92% observed once, and the top ten hold about 2.1%. The V gene's germline CDR1 is SNHLY and CDR2 FYNNEI. The CDR3 consists of 16 residues. The chain is built from TRBV2 and TRBJ1-6; D not certain. Sample: blood. This receptor was identified in a woman aged 40 to 50 in good health. CDR3 coding DNA: TGTGCCAGCAGACCCTCGGGGATTCTCTATAATTCACCCCCCCACTTT. Amino acids: CASRPSGILYNSPPHF.